This record concerns one T cell receptor (beta chain) sequence. The antigen is unknown. The same CDR3 can be traced to other DNA sequences in this sample. The sample is drawn from a study of pediatric ulcerative colitis. Study-level points and caveats: Blood-rectal clonal overlap within each person was significantly higher in ulcerative colitis patients than controls.

Rectal tissue came from one to two pinch biopsies taken at colonoscopy. From germline, CDR1 is SQVTM and CDR2 ANQGSEA. With 0 bases removed from V and 2 bases from J, the gap between germline ends came to 8 bases. The CDR3 is made up of 14 amino acids. Up to 500,000 reads were sequenced per sample. Clones were read by immunoSEQ multiplex PCR, and TCRdb kept only the in-frame ones, dropping some. The sample shows 30,000 to 40,000 clones, around 80% of them seen only once. This chain connects TRBV29-1 to TRBJ1-5, with unresolved D. The specimen was gut tissue. The receptor's source is a boy aged 5-17 years with mild ulcerative colitis. Here the CDR3 DNA reads TGCAGCGTTGAAGAGTCGGGTGGCAATCAGCCCCAGCATTTT. Its translation is CSVEESGGNQPQHF.